A selection of T cell receptor beta chains follows, all from one sample in a study of blood T cell repertoires in COVID-19. Profiling relied on immunoSEQ multiplex PCR, and the TCRdb table lists in-frame clones only, not all of them. The sample shows about 58,000 clones, around 82% of them seen only once. What was sequenced was peripheral blood. The source of these receptors is a man aged 80 or over with COVID-19, enrolled during active disease. CDR3s include the opening cysteine and the closing phenylalanine or tryptophan. The D gene is left open where the match is weak. Some rows have no size entry. The others give once, few or many, or a class for an expanded clone.

. TRBJ2-2 TRBV9 . 16 CASSPWSNSGTGELFF TGTGCCAGCAGCCCTTGGTCCAACTCTGGCACCGGGGAGCTGTTTTTT
. TRBJ2-1 TRBV5-1 . 12 CASRPNSGEQFF TGCGCCAGCAGACCTAACTCCGGTGAGCAGTTCTTC
. TRBJ2-1 TRBV2 . 14 CASSALASYNEQFF TGTGCCAGCAGTGCTCTAGCCTCCTACAATGAGCAGTTCTTC
. TRBJ2-3 TRBV4-2 TRBD2 18 CASSQDVAGGPGTDTQYF TGTGCCAGCAGCCAAGATGTAGCGGGGGGGCCCGGGACAGATACGCAGTATTTT
. TRBJ2-7 TRBV5-6 TRBD1 14 CASSSDRVLYEQYF TGTGCCAGCAGCTCGGACAGGGTTTTGTACGAGCAGTACTTC
. TRBJ2-5 TRBV30 TRBD1 16 CAWSTLGGGYQETQYF TGTGCCTGGTCGACACTAGGGGGCGGGTACCAAGAGACCCAGTACTTC
. TRBJ1-2 TRBV14 TRBD1 15 CASSPLGQGAYGYTF TGTGCCAGCAGCCCCCTTGGACAGGGGGCGTATGGCTACACCTTC
. TRBJ1-5 TRBV4-2 . 17 CASSPNWGSGEGQPQHF TGTGCCAGCAGCCCCAATTGGGGGTCAGGGGAAGGCCAGCCCCAGCATTTT
. TRBJ1-4 TRBV5-6 . 15 CASSPRRGLNEKLFF TGTGCCAGCAGCCCCCGTAGGGGCCTAAATGAAAAACTGTTTTTT
. TRBJ2-1 TRBV24-1 TRBD1 15 CATSESGTAYNEQFF TGTGCCACCAGTGAATCCGGGACAGCCTACAATGAGCAGTTCTTC
. TRBJ2-7 TRBV12-3/TRBV12-4 . 13 CASSLRTEYEQYF TGTGCCAGCAGCCTTCGGACAGAATACGAGCAGTACTTC
. TRBJ2-6 TRBV28 . 15 CASSLSGAGANVLTF TGTGCCAGCAGTTTATCAGGTGCTGGGGCCAACGTCCTGACTTTC
. TRBJ2-5 TRBV7-2 . 15 CASSLVSSGQETQYF TGTGCCAGCAGCTTAGTATCAAGCGGCCAAGAGACCCAGTACTTC
. TRBJ1-5 TRBV5-1 . 20 CASSFDTEPTAQGGKGPQHF TGCGCCAGCAGCTTCGATACGGAACCGACAGCCCAGGGTGGAAAGGGGCCCCAGCATTTT
once TRBJ1-4 TRBV10-2 . 13 CASSETVNEKLFF TGCGCCAGCAGTGAGACAGTTAATGAAAAACTGTTTTTT
. TRBJ2-1 TRBV7-9 . 13 CAGGGGSYNEQFF TGTGCCGGGGGAGGCGGCTCCTACAATGAGCAGTTCTTC
. TRBJ2-2 TRBV6-2/TRBV6-3 TRBD2 17 CASSTIRTRANTGELFF TGTGCCAGCAGTACCATCCGGACTAGGGCGAACACCGGGGAGCTGTTTTTT
. TRBJ1-1 TRBV7-9 . 15 CASSLVGAGDTEAFF TGTGCCAGCAGCTTAGTGGGGGCGGGAGACACTGAAGCTTTCTTT
once TRBJ1-1 TRBV15 TRBD1 16 CATSRGGTGGNTEAFF TGTGCCACCAGCAGAGGCGGGACAGGGGGGAACACTGAAGCTTTCTTT
. TRBJ2-5 TRBV5-8 . 19 CASSLVSVTLRGTQETQYF TGTGCCAGCAGCTTGGTATCCGTAACTCTTCGGGGTACCCAAGAGACCCAGTACTTC
. TRBJ1-2 TRBV30 TRBD1 14 CAWSVLEGQGLSTF TGTGCCTGGAGTGTACTGGAAGGACAGGGCCTCTCAACCTTC
. TRBJ1-2 TRBV12-5 . 15 CASGFWDTPNYGYTF TGTGCTAGTGGTTTCTGGGACACCCCTAACTATGGCTACACCTTC
. TRBJ1-3 TRBV4-2 . 16 CASSQEGRVRGNTIYF TGTGCCAGCAGCCAAGAAGGCAGGGTCAGGGGAAACACCATATATTTT
. TRBJ2-2 TRBV5-1 TRBD2 19 CASSFLPPRGRASGGELFF TGCGCCAGCAGTTTCTTACCCCCTCGCGGGAGGGCCTCGGGCGGGGAGCTGTTTTTT
. TRBJ2-1 TRBV5-4 . 15 CASSLDSPAYNEQFF TGTGCCAGCAGCTTGGACTCTCCTGCCTACAATGAGCAGTTCTTC
. TRBJ1-5 TRBV7-2 TRBD1 15 CASSRDRGDNQPQHF TGTGCCAGCAGCAGGGACAGGGGTGACAATCAGCCCCAGCATTTT
. TRBJ1-2 TRBV18 . 12 CASSPARDGYTF TGTGCCAGCTCACCAGCCAGGGATGGCTACACCTTC
. TRBJ1-5 TRBV20-1 . 15 CSARGGGYSNQPQHF TGCAGTGCTCGTGGGGGGGGTTATAGCAATCAGCCCCAGCATTTT
. TRBJ1-5 TRBV19 . 16 CASSIGGGAVNQPQHF TGTGCCAGTAGTATCGGGGGGGGCGCGGTGAATCAGCCCCAGCATTTT
. TRBJ1-2 TRBV19 . 14 CASSMTVPGYGYTF TGTGCCAGTAGTATGACGGTCCCGGGCTATGGCTACACCTTC
. TRBJ2-1 TRBV19 . 14 CASSYGGWGNEQFF TGTGCCAGTAGTTATGGGGGCTGGGGCAATGAGCAGTTCTTC
. TRBJ2-1 TRBV11-3 . 13 CASSRGHYNEQFF TGTGCCAGCAGCCGTGGACACTACAATGAGCAGTTCTTC
. TRBJ2-3 TRBV7-9 TRBD2 16 CASSLGLAGGTDTQYF TGTGCCAGCAGCTTAGGACTAGCGGGGGGCACAGATACGCAGTATTTT
. TRBJ1-5 TRBV11-2 . 15 CASSQDTFSNQPQHF TGTGCCAGCAGCCAGGACACTTTTAGCAATCAGCCCCAGCATTTT
. TRBJ2-1 TRBV4-1 TRBD2 16 CASSQDGLAGRDEQFF TGCGCCAGCAGCCAAGATGGACTAGCGGGCAGGGATGAGCAGTTCTTC
. TRBJ2-1 TRBV29-1 TRBD2 15 CSVEGRLAGINEQFF TGCAGCGTTGAAGGGAGACTAGCGGGGATTAATGAGCAGTTCTTC
. TRBJ1-1 TRBV7-9 TRBD1 15 CASSLEGTGNTEAFF TGTGCCAGCAGCTTAGAAGGGACAGGCAACACTGAAGCTTTCTTT
. TRBJ2-2 TRBV24-1 TRBD2 17 CATSDGGAGPDTGELFF TGTGCCACCAGTGACGGGGGGGCAGGGCCCGACACCGGGGAGCTGTTTTTT
. TRBJ1-2 TRBV7-9 . 14 CASSLAGGPDGYTF TGTGCCAGCAGCTTAGCGGGGGGGCCGGATGGCTACACCTTC
. TRBJ1-5 TRBV6-5 . 15 CASSSGGVRNQPQHF TGTGCCAGCAGCTCGGGGGGGGTGCGCAATCAGCCCCAGCATTTT
. TRBJ1-2 TRBV15 . 13 CATSRDQEASRTF TGTGCCACCAGCAGAGATCAAGAGGCCTCGCGCACCTTC
. TRBJ1-2 TRBV7-3 TRBD1 15 CASSPGTATNYGYTF TGTGCCAGCAGTCCCGGGACAGCCACTAACTATGGCTACACCTTC
once TRBJ1-1 TRBV18 TRBD1 14 CASSPPDRGPEAFF TGTGCCAGCTCACCACCCGACAGGGGACCTGAAGCTTTCTTT
. TRBJ2-3 TRBV13 TRBD2 18 CASSSRPSGVTGRNTQYF TGTGCCAGCAGCTCTCGCCCTAGCGGGGTCACCGGGAGAAATACGCAGTATTTT
. TRBJ2-1 TRBV5-1 TRBD2 16 CASSLASGGLYNEQFF TGCGCCAGCAGCTTGGCTAGCGGGGGGCTATACAATGAGCAGTTCTTC
. TRBJ1-2 TRBV7-2 TRBD1 13 CASSEDRFYGYTF TGTGCCAGCAGCGAGGACAGGTTCTATGGCTACACCTTC
. TRBJ2-2 TRBV5-1 . 15 CASSLAETNTGELFF TGCGCCAGCAGCTTAGCGGAGACGAACACCGGGGAGCTGTTTTTT
. TRBJ2-1 TRBV24-1 TRBD1 11 CATSDGDREFF TGTGCCACCAGTGACGGGGACAGGGAGTTCTTC
. TRBJ2-1 TRBV27 TRBD1 16 CASSLFQGAPDNEQFF TGTGCCAGCAGTTTGTTTCAGGGGGCACCAGACAATGAGCAGTTCTTC
. TRBJ2-1 TRBV5-1 TRBD2 18 CASSLERGSGRAYNEQFF TGCGCCAGCAGCTTGGAGAGAGGTAGCGGGAGGGCCTACAATGAGCAGTTCTTC
. TRBJ2-2 TRBV11-3 . 14 CASSYLQGPGELFF TGTGCCAGCAGCTACCTACAGGGCCCCGGGGAGCTGTTTTTT
few TRBJ1-5 TRBV6-2/TRBV6-3 TRBD1 15 CASSRTGNSNQPQHF TGTGCCAGCAGTCGGACAGGGAACAGCAATCAGCCCCAGCATTTT
. TRBJ2-1 TRBV29-1 . 13 CSVEAGDLNEQFF TGCAGCGTTGAAGCCGGAGACCTCAATGAGCAGTTCTTC
. TRBJ1-2 TRBV24-1 TRBD1 13 CATSVSDRHGYTF TGTGCCACCAGTGTCTCGGACAGGCACGGCTACACCTTC
. TRBJ2-1 TRBV9 . 15 CASSVGLELYNEQFF TGTGCCAGCAGCGTAGGCCTAGAGCTTTACAATGAGCAGTTCTTC
few TRBJ1-6 TRBV2 TRBD1 13 CATRDRVNSPLHF TGTGCCACCCGGGACAGGGTTAATTCACCCCTCCACTTT
. TRBJ2-3 TRBV7-3 . 14 CASSQDRYTDTQYF TGTGCCAGCAGCCAGGACAGATACACAGATACGCAGTATTTT
. TRBJ1-5 TRBV15 TRBD1 17 CATSRGPGQGAGQPQHF TGTGCCACCAGCAGAGGCCCGGGACAGGGGGCCGGGCAGCCCCAGCATTTT
. TRBJ2-3 TRBV6-2/TRBV6-3 . 15 CASSLNRGGLDTQYF TGTGCCAGCAGTTTAAACAGGGGGGGCCTAGATACGCAGTATTTT
. TRBJ1-2 TRBV7-9 . 13 CASSLEEGHGYTF TGTGCCAGCAGCTTAGAGGAGGGGCATGGCTACACCTTC